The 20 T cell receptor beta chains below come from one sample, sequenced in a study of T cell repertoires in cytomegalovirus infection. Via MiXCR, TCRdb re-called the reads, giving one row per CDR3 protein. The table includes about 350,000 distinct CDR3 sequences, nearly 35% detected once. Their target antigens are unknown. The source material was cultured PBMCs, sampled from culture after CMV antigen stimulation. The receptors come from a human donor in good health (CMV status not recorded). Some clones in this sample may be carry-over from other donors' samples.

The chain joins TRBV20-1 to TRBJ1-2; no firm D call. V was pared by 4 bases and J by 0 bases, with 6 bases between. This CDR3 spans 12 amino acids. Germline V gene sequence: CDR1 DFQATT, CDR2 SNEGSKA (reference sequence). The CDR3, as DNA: TGCAGTGCTATACAGACTAACTATGGCTACACCTTC. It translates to CSAIQTNYGYTF.

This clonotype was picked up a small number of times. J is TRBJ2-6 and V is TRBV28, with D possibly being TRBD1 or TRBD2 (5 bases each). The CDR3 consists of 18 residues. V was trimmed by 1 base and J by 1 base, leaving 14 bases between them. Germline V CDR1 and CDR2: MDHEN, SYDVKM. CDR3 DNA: TGTGCCAGCAGTTTATCAGGTCGGGGACGATCTGGGGCCAACGTCCTGACTTTC. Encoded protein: CASSLSGRGRSGANVLTF.

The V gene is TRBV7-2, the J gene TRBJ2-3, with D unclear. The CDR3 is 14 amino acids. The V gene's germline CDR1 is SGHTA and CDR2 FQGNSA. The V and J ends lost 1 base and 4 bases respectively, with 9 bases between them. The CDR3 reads CASSLVGNADTQYF. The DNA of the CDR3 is TGTGCCAGCAGCTTAGTAGGGAACGCAGATACGCAGTATTTT.

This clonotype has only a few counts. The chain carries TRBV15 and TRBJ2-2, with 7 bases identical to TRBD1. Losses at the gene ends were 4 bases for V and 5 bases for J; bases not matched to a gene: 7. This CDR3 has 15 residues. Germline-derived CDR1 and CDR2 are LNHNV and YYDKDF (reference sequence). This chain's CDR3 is CATSKGALGTGELFF. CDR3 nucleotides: TGTGCCACCAGCAAGGGGGCATTGGGGACCGGGGAGCTGTTTTTT.

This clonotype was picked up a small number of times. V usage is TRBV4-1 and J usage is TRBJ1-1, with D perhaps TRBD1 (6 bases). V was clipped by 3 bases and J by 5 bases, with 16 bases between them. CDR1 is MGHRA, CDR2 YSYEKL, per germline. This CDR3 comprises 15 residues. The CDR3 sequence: CASSQTGLPGTEAFF. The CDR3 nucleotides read TGCGCCAGCAGCCAGACAGGACTCCCTGGGACTGAAGCTTTCTTT.

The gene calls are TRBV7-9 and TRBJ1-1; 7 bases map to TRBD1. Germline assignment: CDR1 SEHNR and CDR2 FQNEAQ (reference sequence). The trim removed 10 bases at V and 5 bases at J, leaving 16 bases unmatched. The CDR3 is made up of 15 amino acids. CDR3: CAIRNKNRGRTEAFF. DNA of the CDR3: TGTGCCATACGCAATAAAAACAGGGGAAGGACTGAAGCTTTCTTT.

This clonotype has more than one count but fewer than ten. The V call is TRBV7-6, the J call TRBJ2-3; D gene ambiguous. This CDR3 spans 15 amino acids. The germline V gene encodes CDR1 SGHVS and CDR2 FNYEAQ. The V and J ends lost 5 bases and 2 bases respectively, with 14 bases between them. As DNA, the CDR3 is TGTGCCAGCAGCCCTACCAACGGTGTCACAGATACGCAGTATTTT. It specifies CASSPTNGVTDTQYF.

CDR3 protein: CASSQVPGGTQYF. The CDR3 nucleotides read TGCGCCAGCAGCCAAGTTCCCGGTGGGACCCAGTACTTC. V is TRBV4-3 and J is TRBJ2-5; the D is unclear. The CDR3 has 13 residues. The germline gives CDR1 LGHNA, CDR2 YSLEER. V lost 1 base and J 7 bases, leaving 10 bases between the germline ends.

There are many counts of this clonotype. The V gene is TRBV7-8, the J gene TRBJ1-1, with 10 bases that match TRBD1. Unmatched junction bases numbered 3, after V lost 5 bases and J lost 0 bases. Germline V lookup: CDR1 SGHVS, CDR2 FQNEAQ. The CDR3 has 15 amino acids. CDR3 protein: CASSTGQGVNTEAFF. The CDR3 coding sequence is TGTGCCAGCAGCACCGGACAGGGGGTGAACACTGAAGCTTTCTTT.

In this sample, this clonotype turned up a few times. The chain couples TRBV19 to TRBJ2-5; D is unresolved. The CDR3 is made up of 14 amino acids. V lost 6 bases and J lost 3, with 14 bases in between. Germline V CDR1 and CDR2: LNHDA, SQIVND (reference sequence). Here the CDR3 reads CASRSTIDKETQYF. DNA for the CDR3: TGTGCCAGTAGGTCGACAATTGATAAAGAGACCCAGTACTTC.

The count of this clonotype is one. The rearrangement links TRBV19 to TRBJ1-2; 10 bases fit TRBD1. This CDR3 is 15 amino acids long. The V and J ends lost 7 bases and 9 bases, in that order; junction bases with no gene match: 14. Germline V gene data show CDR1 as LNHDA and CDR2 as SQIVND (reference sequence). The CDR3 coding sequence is TGTGCCAGTATTCGAAGGGGACAGGGGAAGGCGAGCTACACCTTC. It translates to CASIRRGQGKASYTF.

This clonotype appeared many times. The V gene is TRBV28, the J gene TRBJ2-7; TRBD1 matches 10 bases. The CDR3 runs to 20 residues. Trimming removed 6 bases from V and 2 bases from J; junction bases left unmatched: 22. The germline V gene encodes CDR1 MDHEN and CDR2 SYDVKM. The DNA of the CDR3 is TGTGCCAGCAGAAACCCCCCCGGGACAGGGGAGCCCTCGAGCGCCTACGAGCAGTACTTC. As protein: CASRNPPGTGEPSSAYEQYF.

CDR3 nucleotides: TGCAGTGCAAACGGGACAGGGGAAGACAATGAGCAGTTCTTC. Residues: CSANGTGEDNEQFF. V is TRBV20-1 and J is TRBJ2-1; TRBD1 aligns across 10 bases. The CDR3 runs to 14 residues. The germline V gene has CDR1 DFQATT and CDR2 SNEGSKA (reference sequence). V was clipped by 6 bases and J by 5 bases; unmatched bases: 7.

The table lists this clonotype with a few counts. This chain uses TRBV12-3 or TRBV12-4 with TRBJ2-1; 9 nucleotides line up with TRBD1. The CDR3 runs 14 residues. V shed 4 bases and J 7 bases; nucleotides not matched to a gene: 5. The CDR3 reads CASSSGTGRNEQFF. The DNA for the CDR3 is TGTGCCAGCAGTTCCGGGACAGGGCGGAATGAGCAGTTCTTC.

The chain's CDR3 is CASSSGRKSYEQYF. The DNA of the CDR3 is TGTGCCAGCAGCTCGGGACGCAAATCCTACGAGCAGTACTTC. The V gene is TRBV7-6, the J gene TRBJ2-7, with D tentatively TRBD1 or TRBD2 (5 bases each). Trimming stripped 4 bases from V and 1 base from J, with 11 bases between. CDR3 size: 14 residues. Germline CDR1 reads SGHVS; CDR2 reads FNYEAQ.

CDR3 nucleotide sequence: TGTGCTAGTGGTACCCGGGACACCCTCTACGAGCAGTACGTC. This gives the protein CASGTRDTLYEQYV. The V call is TRBV12-5, the J call TRBJ2-7, with D perhaps TRBD1 (6 bases). Germline V gives CDR1 LGHNT, CDR2 FRNRAP. The V and J ends lost 5 bases and 3 bases respectively, with 14 bases between them. This CDR3 has 14 residues.

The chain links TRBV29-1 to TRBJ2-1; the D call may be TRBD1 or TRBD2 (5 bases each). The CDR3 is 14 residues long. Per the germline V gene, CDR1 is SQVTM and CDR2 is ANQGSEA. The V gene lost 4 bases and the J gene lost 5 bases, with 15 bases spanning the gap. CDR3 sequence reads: CSVVTGTINNEQFF. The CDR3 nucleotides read TGCAGCGTTGTCACCGGGACCATCAACAATGAGCAGTTCTTC.

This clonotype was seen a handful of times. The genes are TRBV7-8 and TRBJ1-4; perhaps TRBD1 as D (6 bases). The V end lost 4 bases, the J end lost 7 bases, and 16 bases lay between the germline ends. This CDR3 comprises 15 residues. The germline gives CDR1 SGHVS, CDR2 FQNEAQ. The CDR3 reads CASSSKGEASEKLFF. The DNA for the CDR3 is TGTGCCAGCAGCTCAAAGGGGGAGGCAAGTGAAAAACTGTTTTTT.

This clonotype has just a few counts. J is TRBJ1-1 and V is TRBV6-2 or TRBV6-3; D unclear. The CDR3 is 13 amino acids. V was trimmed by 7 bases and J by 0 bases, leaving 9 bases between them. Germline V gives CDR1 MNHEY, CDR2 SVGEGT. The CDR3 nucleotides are TGTGCCAGCAATGACGGAGTGAACACTGAAGCTTTCTTT. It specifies CASNDGVNTEAFF.

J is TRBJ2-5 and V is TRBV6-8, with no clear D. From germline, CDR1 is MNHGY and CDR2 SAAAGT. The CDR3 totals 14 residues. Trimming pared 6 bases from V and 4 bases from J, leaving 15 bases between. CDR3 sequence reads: CASSPVRKTETQYF. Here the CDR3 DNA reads TGTGCCAGCAGCCCCGTGAGGAAGACAGAGACCCAGTACTTC.